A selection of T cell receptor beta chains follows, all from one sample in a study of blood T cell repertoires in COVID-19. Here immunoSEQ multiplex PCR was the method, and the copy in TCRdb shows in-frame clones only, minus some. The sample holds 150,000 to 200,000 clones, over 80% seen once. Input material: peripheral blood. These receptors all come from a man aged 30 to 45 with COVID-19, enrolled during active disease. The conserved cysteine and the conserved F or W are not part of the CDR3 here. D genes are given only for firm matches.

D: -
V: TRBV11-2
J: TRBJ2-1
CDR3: ASSSLRTTYYNEQF

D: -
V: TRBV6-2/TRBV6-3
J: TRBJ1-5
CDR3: ASSYRGNQPQH

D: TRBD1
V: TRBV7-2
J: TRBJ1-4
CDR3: ASSPRQGANEKLF

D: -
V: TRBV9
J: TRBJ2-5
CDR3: ASSVGSRGRETQY

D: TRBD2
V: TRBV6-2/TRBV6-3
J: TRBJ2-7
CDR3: ASSRAGASSYEQY

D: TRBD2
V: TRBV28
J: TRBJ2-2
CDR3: ASSGSGSGFGELF

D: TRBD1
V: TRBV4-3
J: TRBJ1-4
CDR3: ASSRSLQGVEEKLF

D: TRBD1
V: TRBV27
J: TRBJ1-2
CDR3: ASSPNSGQGKNYGYT

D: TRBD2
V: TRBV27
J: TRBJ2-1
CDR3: ASTLAGPGVNEQF

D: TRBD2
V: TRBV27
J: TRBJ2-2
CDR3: ASSLLAGVRRTGELF

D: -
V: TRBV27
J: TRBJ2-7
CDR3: ASSLSRVYEQY

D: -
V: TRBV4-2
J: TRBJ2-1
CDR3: ASSQGPQAYNEQF

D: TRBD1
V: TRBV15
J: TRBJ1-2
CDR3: ATSRGGGTGGADGYT